This T cell receptor (beta chain) was recovered during a study of PD-L1 blockade in urothelial cancer. The CDR3 loop spans 15 amino acids. Germline V CDR1 and CDR2: LNHDA, SQIVND (reference sequence). With 0 bases removed from V and 4 bases from J, the gap between germline ends came to 10 bases. TCRdb's copy holds only in-frame clones and misses some; the assay was immunoSEQ multiplex PCR. Among 72,000 or so clones listed, roughly 86% were seen once. This sample's time point: peripheral blood 6 weeks after treatment start. Patients were living with locally advanced or metastatic urothelial carcinoma. This TCR came from a man in his fifties or sixties with urothelial cancer. The genes are TRBV19 and TRBJ2-1; the D gene is possibly TRBD1 (5 bases). Material: PBMCs, obtained around atezolizumab (anti-PD-L1) treatment. The CDR3 DNA reads as TGTGCCAGTAGTATAGAAGGGGTTAAGTACAATGAGCAGTTCTTC. It codes for CASSIEGVKYNEQFF.